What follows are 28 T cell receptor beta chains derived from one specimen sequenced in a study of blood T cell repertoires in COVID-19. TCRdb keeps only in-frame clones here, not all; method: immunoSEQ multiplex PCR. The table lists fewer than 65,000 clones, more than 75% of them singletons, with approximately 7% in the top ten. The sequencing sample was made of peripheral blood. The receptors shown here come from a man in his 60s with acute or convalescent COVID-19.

Written as DNA, the CDR3 is TGTGCCAGCAGTGAATTGGGGGGGCGGCAGCCCCAGCATTTT. As protein: CASSELGGRQPQHF. The chain carries TRBV6-1 and TRBJ1-5; D perhaps matches TRBD1 (6 bases). CDR3 length: 14 amino acids. V dropped 2 bases and J dropped 7 bases, with 12 bases sitting between them. CDR1 MNHNS and CDR2 SASEGT come from the germline V gene.

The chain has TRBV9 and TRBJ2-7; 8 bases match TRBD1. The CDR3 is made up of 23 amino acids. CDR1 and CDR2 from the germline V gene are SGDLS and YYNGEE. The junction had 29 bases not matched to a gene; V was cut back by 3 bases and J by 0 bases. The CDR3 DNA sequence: TGTGCCAGCAGCGCTAGACGGGGGTGGAATTATCGGGGACAGGCAACGTTCTCCTACGAGCAGTACTTC. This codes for CASSARRGWNYRGQATFSYEQYF.

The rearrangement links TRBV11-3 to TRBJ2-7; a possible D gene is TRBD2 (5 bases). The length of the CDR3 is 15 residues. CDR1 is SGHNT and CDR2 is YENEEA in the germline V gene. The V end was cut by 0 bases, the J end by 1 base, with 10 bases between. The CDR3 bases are TGTGCCAGCAGCTTAGATCAGGAGCGGTCCTACGAGCAGTACTTC. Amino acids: CASSLDQERSYEQYF.

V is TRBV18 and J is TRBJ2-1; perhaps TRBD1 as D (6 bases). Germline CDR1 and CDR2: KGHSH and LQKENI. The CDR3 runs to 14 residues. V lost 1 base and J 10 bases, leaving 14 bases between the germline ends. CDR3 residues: CASSPRVEGTEQFF. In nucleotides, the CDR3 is TGTGCCAGCTCACCACGAGTCGAGGGGACAGAGCAGTTCTTC.

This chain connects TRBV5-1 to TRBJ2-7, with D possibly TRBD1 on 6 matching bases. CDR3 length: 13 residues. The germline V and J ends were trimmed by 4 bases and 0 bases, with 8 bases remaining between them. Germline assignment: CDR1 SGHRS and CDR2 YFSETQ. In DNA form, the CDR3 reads TGCGCCAGCAGCGTAGGGGGCTCCTACGAGCAGTACTTC. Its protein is CASSVGGSYEQYF.

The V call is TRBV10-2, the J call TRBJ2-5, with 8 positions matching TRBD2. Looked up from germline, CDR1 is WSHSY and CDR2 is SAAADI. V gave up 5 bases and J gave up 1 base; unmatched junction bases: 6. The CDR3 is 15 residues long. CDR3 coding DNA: TGCGCCAGCAGTACTAGCGGCGTAGCCCAAGAGACCCAGTACTTC. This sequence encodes CASSTSGVAQETQYF.

CDR3 DNA: TGTGCCAGCAGCGGGGGATCTAGCGTAGGGGAGACCCAGTACTTC. Amino acids: CASSGGSSVGETQYF. The chain is built from TRBV7-2 and TRBJ2-5, with a weak D call TRBD2 (6 bases). The CDR3 contains 15 residues. Germline loops: CDR1 SGHTA, CDR2 FQGNSA. V lost 5 bases to trimming and J lost 5 bases, with 18 bases between them.

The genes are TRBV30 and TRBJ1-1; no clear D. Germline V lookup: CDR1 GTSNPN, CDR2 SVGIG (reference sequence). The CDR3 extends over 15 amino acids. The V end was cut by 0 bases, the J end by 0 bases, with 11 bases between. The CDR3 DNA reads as TGTGCCTGGAGTGTACTTAGGCGGATGAACACTGAAGCTTTCTTT. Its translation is CAWSVLRRMNTEAFF.

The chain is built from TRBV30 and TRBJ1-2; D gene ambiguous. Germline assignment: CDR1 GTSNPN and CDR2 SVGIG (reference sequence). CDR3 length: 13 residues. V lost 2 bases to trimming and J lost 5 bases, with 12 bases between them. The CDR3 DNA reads TGTGCCTGGAGTTTCACTCGGGATTATGGCTACACCTTC. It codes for CAWSFTRDYGYTF.

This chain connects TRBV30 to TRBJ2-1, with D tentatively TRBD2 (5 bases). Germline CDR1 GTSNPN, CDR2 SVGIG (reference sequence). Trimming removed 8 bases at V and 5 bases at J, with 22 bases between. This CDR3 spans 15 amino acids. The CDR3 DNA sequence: TGTGCCGCTGCGGGTCTTGGCACATCACACAATGAGCAGTTCTTC. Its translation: CAAAGLGTSHNEQFF. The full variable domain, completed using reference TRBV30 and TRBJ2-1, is SQTIHQWPATLVQPVGSPLSLECTVEGTSNPNLYWYRQAAGRGLQLLFYSVGIGQISSEVPQNLSASRPQDRQFILSSKKLLLSDSGFYLCAAAGLGTSHNEQFFGPGTRLTVL.

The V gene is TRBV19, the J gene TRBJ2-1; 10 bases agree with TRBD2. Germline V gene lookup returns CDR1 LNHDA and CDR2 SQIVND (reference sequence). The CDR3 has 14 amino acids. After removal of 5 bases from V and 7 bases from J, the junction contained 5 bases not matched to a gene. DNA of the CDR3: TGTGCCAGTAGTGATCAGCGGGGGGGTAATGAGCAGTTCTTC. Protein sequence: CASSDQRGGNEQFF.

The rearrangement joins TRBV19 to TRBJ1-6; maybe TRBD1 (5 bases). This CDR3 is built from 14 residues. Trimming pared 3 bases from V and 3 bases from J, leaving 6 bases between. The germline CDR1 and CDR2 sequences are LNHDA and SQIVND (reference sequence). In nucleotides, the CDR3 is TGTGCCAGTAGTATTCAGGGCTATAATTCACCCCTCCACTTT. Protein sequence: CASSIQGYNSPLHF.

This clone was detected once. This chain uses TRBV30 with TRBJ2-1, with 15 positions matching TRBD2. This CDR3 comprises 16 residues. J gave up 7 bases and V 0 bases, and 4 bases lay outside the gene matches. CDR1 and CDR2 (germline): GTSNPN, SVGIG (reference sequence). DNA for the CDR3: TGTGCCTGGAGTGTACGGACTAGCGGGGGGGTAAATGAGCAGTTCTTC. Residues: CAWSVRTSGGVNEQFF.

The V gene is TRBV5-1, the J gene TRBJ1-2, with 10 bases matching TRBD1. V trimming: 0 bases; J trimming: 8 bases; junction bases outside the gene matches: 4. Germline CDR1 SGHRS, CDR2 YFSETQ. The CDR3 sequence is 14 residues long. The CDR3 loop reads CASSLEGQGRGYTF. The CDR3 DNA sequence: TGCGCCAGCAGCTTGGAGGGACAGGGGCGAGGCTACACCTTC. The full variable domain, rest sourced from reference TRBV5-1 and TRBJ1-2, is KAGVTQTPRYLIKTRGQQVTLSCSPISGHRSVSWYQQTPGQGLQFLFEYFSETQRNKGNFPGRFSGRQFSNSRSEMNVSTLELGDSALYLCASSLEGQGRGYTFGSGTRLTVV.

The CDR3 nucleotides read TGCGCCAGCAGCTCCCTGGAGTCGGGGACATACGAGCAGTACTTC. Protein: CASSSLESGTYEQYF. The genes are TRBV5-1 and TRBJ2-7, with a tentative D call TRBD1 (6 bases). This CDR3 region has 15 residues. With 3 bases removed from V and 4 bases from J, the gap between germline ends came to 17 bases. CDR1 SGHRS and CDR2 YFSETQ come from the germline V gene.

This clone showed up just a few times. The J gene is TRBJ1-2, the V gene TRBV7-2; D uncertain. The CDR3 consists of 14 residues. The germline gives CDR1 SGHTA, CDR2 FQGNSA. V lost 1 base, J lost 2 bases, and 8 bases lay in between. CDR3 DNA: TGTGCCAGCAGCTTAGAGTCAGTGAACTATGGCTACACCTTC. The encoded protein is CASSLESVNYGYTF.

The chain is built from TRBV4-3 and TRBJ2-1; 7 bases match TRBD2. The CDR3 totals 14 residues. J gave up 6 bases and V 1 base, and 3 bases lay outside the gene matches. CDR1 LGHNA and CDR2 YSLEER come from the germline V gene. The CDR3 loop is CASSQVREVNEQFF. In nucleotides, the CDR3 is TGCGCCAGCAGCCAAGTTCGGGAGGTCAATGAGCAGTTCTTC.

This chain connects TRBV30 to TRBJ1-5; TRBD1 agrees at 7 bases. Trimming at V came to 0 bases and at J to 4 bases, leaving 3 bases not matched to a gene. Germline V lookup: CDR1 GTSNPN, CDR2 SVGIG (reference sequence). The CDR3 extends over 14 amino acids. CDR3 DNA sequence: TGTGCCTGGAGTGTACAGGGGCTGAATCAGCCCCAGCATTTT. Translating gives CAWSVQGLNQPQHF.

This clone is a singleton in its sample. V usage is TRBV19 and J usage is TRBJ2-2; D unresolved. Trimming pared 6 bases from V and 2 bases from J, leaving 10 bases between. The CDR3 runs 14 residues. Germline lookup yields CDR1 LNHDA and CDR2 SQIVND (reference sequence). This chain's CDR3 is CASRAGVNTGELFF. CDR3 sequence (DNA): TGTGCCAGTAGGGCAGGCGTTAACACCGGGGAGCTGTTTTTT.

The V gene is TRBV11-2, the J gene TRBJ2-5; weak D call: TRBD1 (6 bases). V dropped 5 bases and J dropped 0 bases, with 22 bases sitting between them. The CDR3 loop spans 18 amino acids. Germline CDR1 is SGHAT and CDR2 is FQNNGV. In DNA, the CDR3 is TGTGCCAGCAGCCCCCGGACAAAGGGACATTCCGACCAAGAGACCCAGTACTTC. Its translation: CASSPRTKGHSDQETQYF.

The CDR3 here is CASSLIAGAGGETQYF. For the CDR3, the DNA is TGTGCCAGCAGCTTAATAGCGGGGGCAGGGGGAGAGACCCAGTACTTC. V usage is TRBV7-2 and J usage is TRBJ2-5; TRBD2 matches 9 bases. Looked up from germline, CDR1 is SGHTA and CDR2 is FQGNSA. The J segment lost 4 bases and the V segment lost 2 bases, leaving 8 bases of the junction unmatched. CDR3 size: 16 residues.

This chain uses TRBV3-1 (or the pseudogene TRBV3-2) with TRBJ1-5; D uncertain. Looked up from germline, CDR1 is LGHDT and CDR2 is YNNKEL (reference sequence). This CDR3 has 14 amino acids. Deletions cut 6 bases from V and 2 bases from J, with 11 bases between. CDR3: CASSLSTGNQPQHF. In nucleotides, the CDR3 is TGTGCCAGCAGTCTTTCTACAGGCAATCAGCCCCAGCATTTT.

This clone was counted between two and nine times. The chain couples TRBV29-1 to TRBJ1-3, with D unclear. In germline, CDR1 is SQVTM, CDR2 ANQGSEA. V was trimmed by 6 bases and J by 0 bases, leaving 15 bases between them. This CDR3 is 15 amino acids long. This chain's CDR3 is CSVVRPGYSGNTIYF. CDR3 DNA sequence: TGCAGCGTCGTCCGCCCGGGGTACTCTGGAAACACCATATATTTT. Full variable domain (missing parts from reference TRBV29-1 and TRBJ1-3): SAVISQKPSRDICQRGTSLTIQCQVDSQVTMMFWYRQQPGQSLTLIATANQGSEATYESGFVIDKFPISRPNLTFSTLTVSNMSPEDSSIYLCSVVRPGYSGNTIYFGEGSWLTVV.

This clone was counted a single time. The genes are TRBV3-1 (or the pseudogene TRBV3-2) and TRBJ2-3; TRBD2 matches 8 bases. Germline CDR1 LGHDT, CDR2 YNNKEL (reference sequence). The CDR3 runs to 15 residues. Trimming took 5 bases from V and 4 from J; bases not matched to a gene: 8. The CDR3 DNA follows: TGTGCCAGCAGCACGTCGGGGGGGAGCTCAGATACGCAGTATTTT. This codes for CASSTSGGSSDTQYF.

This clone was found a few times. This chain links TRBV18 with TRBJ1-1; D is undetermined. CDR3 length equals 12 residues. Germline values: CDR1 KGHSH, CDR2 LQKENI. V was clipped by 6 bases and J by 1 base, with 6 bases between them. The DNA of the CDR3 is TGTGCCAGCTCCAAACAGAACACTGAAGCTTTCTTT. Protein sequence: CASSKQNTEAFF.

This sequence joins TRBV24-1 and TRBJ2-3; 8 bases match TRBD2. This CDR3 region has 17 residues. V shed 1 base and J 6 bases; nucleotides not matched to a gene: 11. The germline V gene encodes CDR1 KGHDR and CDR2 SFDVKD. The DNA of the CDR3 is TGTGCCACCAGTGATTTAAGGGGCGGGGGGTCTCTCGATACGCAGTATTTT. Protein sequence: CATSDLRGGGSLDTQYF.

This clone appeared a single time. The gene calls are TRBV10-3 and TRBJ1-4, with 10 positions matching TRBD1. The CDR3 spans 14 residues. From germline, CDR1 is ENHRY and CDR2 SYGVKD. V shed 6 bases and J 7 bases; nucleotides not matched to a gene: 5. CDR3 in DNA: TGTGCCATCAGCCGGGACAGGGGAGGTGAAAAACTGTTTTTT. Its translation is CAISRDRGGEKLFF.

The CDR3 DNA follows: TGTGCCAGCAGTCTGACTAGCGGGAGCACAGATACGCAGTATTTT. It codes for CASSLTSGSTDTQYF. This rearrangement joins TRBV6-5 to TRBJ2-3; 10 bases line up with TRBD2. Trimming cost V 5 bases and J 0 bases; bases outside gene matches: 2. This CDR3 contains 15 residues. Germline values: CDR1 MNHEY, CDR2 SVGAGI.